The rows below give T cell receptor beta chains drawn from one sample of a study of HIV-infected patients and healthy controls. From the 5' RACE reads, TCRdb called clonotypes with MiXCR, one entry per CDR3 protein. Here the sample spans roughly 20,000 distinct CDR3 sequences, around a tenth being singletons. Material: blood. Receptors originate from an adult in good health. Each CDR3 is given with its conserved first and last residue. The order of the fields is clone size, J gene, D gene, V gene, CDR3 protein, CDR3 DNA. A D gene is named only where the DNA matches it firmly. Rows may omit the clone size; those that give it use once, few, many or a size class.

>medium-sized|TRBJ2-5|.|TRBV29-1
CSAMTGREETQYF
TGCAGCGCTATGACAGGGAGGGAAGAGACCCAGTACTTC
>few|TRBJ2-3|TRBD1|TRBV20-1
CSASRSTGGGTDTQYF
TGCAGTGCTAGCCGATCGACAGGGGGGGGGACAGATACGCAGTATTTT
>many|TRBJ2-6|.|TRBV6-2/TRBV6-3
CASKLGGANVLTF
TGTGCCAGCAAATTGGGGGGGGCCAACGTCCTGACTTTC
>many|TRBJ1-5|.|TRBV6-5
CASSPQGILEDQPQHF
TGTGCCAGCAGCCCCCAGGGTATTTTAGAGGATCAGCCCCAGCATTTT
>few|TRBJ2-5|TRBD2|TRBV20-1
CSARPGLAGVGTQYF
TGCAGTGCTAGGCCCGGACTAGCGGGAGTTGGGACCCAGTACTTC
>many|TRBJ2-3|TRBD2|TRBV11-3
CASSLDGGRGEDTQYF
TGTGCCAGCAGCTTAGACGGCGGGAGGGGTGAGGATACGCAGTATTTT
>medium-sized|TRBJ2-1|.|TRBV5-5
CASSLGSKHYNEQFF
TGTGCCAGCAGCTTGGGGAGCAAACATTACAATGAGCAGTTCTTC
>many|TRBJ1-1|.|TRBV6-6
CASSYSASLGAFF
TGTGCCAGCAGTTACTCGGCCAGTCTCGGAGCTTTCTTT
>medium-sized|TRBJ2-2|TRBD2|TRBV28
CASSPPLGGRTGELFF
TGTGCCAGCAGTCCGCCCCTGGGGGGGAGAACCGGGGAGCTGTTTTTT
>.|TRBJ1-2|.|TRBV19
CASGKTQEMGYTF
TGTGCCAGTGGTAAAACACAGGAGATGGGCTACACCTTC
>many|TRBJ1-5|.|TRBV6-2/TRBV6-3
CASTQGIQPQHF
TGTGCCAGCACCCAGGGTATTCAGCCCCAGCATTTT
>medium-sized|TRBJ2-3|TRBD2|TRBV7-6
CASSLRRASGASTDTQYF
TGTGCCAGCAGCTTACGGCGGGCTAGCGGAGCTAGCACAGATACGCAGTATTTT
>.|TRBJ2-3|.|TRBV27
CASSLDTQLTDTQYF
TGTGCCAGCAGTTTAGACACCCAACTCACAGATACGCAGTATTTT
>many|TRBJ2-7|.|TRBV28
CASSSPGRPTYEQYF
TGTGCCAGCAGTTCGCCGGGACGGCCAACCTACGAGCAGTACTTC
>.|TRBJ2-1|.|TRBV12-3/TRBV12-4
CASSLWSYNEQFF
TGTGCCAGCAGTCTTTGGTCCTACAATGAGCAGTTCTTC
>medium-sized|TRBJ1-5|.|TRBV10-3
CAIRAGLESNQPQHF
TGTGCCATCCGGGCAGGCTTAGAAAGCAATCAGCCCCAGCATTTT
>many|TRBJ2-1|TRBD1|TRBV19
CASSPQGDEQFF
TGTGCCAGTAGTCCCCAGGGGGATGAGCAGTTCTTC
>many|TRBJ2-2|TRBD2|TRBV5-4
CASSPGAGADTGELFF
TGTGCCAGCAGCCCGGGCGCGGGAGCCGACACCGGGGAGCTGTTTTTT
>.|TRBJ2-3|.|TRBV6-6
CASSHRGLPDTQYF
TGTGCCAGCAGTCACCGGGGCCTGCCGGATACGCAGTATTTT
>many|TRBJ2-7|.|TRBV6-1
CASSEEGSTPYEQYF
TGTGCCAGCAGTGAAGAGGGGTCGACCCCGTACGAGCAGTACTTC
>many|TRBJ2-6|.|TRBV20-1
CSASSTGTGANVLTF
TGCAGTGCTAGCTCAACAGGGACCGGGGCCAACGTCCTGACTTTC
>few|TRBJ1-5|.|TRBV29-1
CSVVAGYSNQPQHF
TGCAGCGTGGTTGCAGGGTATAGCAATCAGCCCCAGCATTTT
>.|TRBJ2-1|.|TRBV12-3/TRBV12-4
CASSPGTGISSYNEQFF
TGTGCCAGCAGTCCCGGGACGGGAATAAGCTCCTACAATGAGCAGTTCTTC
>.|TRBJ2-7|.|TRBV20-1
CSALPRGANYEQYF
TGCAGTGCTCTACCCCGGGGGGCAAACTACGAGCAGTACTTC
>.|TRBJ2-6|.|TRBV6-1
CASSEIIFRDSGANVLTF
TGTGCCAGCAGTGAGATAATATTCAGGGATTCTGGGGCCAACGTCCTGACTTTC
>many|TRBJ2-3|.|TRBV6-5
CASSYGDRSTDTQYF
TGTGCCAGCAGTTATGGGGATCGAAGCACAGATACGCAGTATTTT
>many|TRBJ2-2|.|TRBV29-1
CSVVARTGGELFF
TGCAGCGTAGTGGCGCGAACGGGCGGGGAGCTGTTTTTT
>many|TRBJ1-1|.|TRBV27
CASRTGLGATEAFF
TGTGCCAGCAGAACGGGACTGGGGGCCACTGAAGCTTTCTTT
>many|TRBJ2-3|TRBD1|TRBV6-5
CASSYRQGASDTQYF
TGTGCCAGCAGTTACCGGCAGGGGGCTTCAGATACGCAGTATTTT
>many|TRBJ2-7|.|TRBV11-2
CASSHPGSLNEQYF
TGTGCCAGCAGCCACCCAGGATCTCTTAACGAGCAGTACTTC
>many|TRBJ2-5|TRBD2|TRBV12-3/TRBV12-4
CASSFRLAGGGETQYF
TGTGCCAGCAGTTTCCGACTAGCGGGAGGGGGAGAGACCCAGTACTTC
>.|TRBJ1-1|.|TRBV12-3/TRBV12-4
CASRFREQNTEAFF
TGTGCCAGCAGGTTCCGCGAGCAGAACACTGAAGCTTTCTTT
>.|TRBJ2-3|.|TRBV6-1
CASTRRRQTLDTQYF
TGTGCCAGCACCCGGAGGCGTCAGACCTTGGATACGCAGTATTTT
>many|TRBJ2-1|.|TRBV19
CASRGASGSAYNEQFF
TGTGCCAGTAGGGGGGCTTCAGGGTCGGCCTACAATGAGCAGTTCTTC
>.|TRBJ1-4|.|TRBV4-1
CASSQDRGLANEKLFF
TGCGCCAGCAGCCAAGATAGAGGACTGGCTAATGAAAAACTGTTTTTT
>many|TRBJ2-1|TRBD2|TRBV29-1
CSVEDGGLAGVEEQFF
TGCAGCGTTGAAGATGGGGGGCTAGCGGGAGTTGAAGAGCAGTTCTTC
>medium-sized|TRBJ2-3|TRBD2|TRBV7-2
CASSRDYLSTDTQYF
TGTGCCAGCAGCCGGGACTACCTTAGCACAGATACGCAGTATTTT
>many|TRBJ2-5|.|TRBV30
CAWSVQQETQYF
TGTGCCTGGAGTGTACAGCAAGAGACCCAGTACTTC
>medium-sized|TRBJ2-1|TRBD1|TRBV5-6
CASSPETGASYNEQFF
TGTGCCAGCAGCCCAGAGACAGGGGCCTCCTACAATGAGCAGTTCTTC
>many|TRBJ1-3|TRBD1|TRBV18
CASSLTGQLGLSGNTIYF
TGTGCCAGCTCGCTCACGGGACAGCTGGGCCTCTCTGGAAACACCATATATTTT
>medium-sized|TRBJ1-2|.|TRBV27
CASSLWSGGGYTF
TGTGCCAGCAGTTTATGGTCGGGGGGAGGCTACACCTTC
>few|TRBJ1-2|TRBD1|TRBV19
CATSDRRGGYTF
TGTGCCACCTCGGACAGGCGGGGCGGCTACACCTTC
>many|TRBJ1-5|TRBD1|TRBV6-9
CASSYSIRRDRELEPQHF
TGTGCCAGCAGTTATTCAATCCGCCGGGACAGGGAGTTAGAGCCCCAGCATTTT
>many|TRBJ2-5|TRBD2|TRBV29-1
CSVDSAGGETQYF
TGCAGCGTTGATTCTGCGGGAGGAGAGACCCAGTACTTC
>medium-sized|TRBJ2-7|TRBD2|TRBV12-3/TRBV12-4
CASSFRLAGGGEQYF
TGTGCCAGCAGTTTTCGACTAGCGGGAGGGGGCGAGCAGTACTTC
>many|TRBJ2-6|.|TRBV2
CASSVEAGANVLTF
TGTGCCAGCAGTGTGGAGGCTGGGGCCAACGTCCTGACTTTC
>.|TRBJ2-4|.|TRBV18
CASPPSGPSAKNIQYF
TGTGCCAGCCCCCCCTCCGGTCCTTCAGCCAAAAACATTCAGTACTTC
>.|TRBJ2-1|TRBD2|TRBV7-2
CASSNRGAGGGYNEQFF
TGTGCCAGCAGCAATAGGGGGGCGGGAGGGGGATACAATGAGCAGTTCTTC
>many|TRBJ2-3|.|TRBV11-2
CASSPRATNTDTQYF
TGTGCCAGCAGCCCGAGAGCTACAAACACAGATACGCAGTATTTT
>many|TRBJ2-2|.|TRBV7-9
CASSSLRGNPSDGELFF
TGTGCCAGCAGCTCGCTAAGGGGGAACCCATCGGACGGGGAGCTGTTTTTT
>many|TRBJ2-7|TRBD1|TRBV29-1
CSATGQGEYEQYF
TGCAGCGCCACGGGACAGGGAGAATACGAGCAGTACTTC
>many|TRBJ2-3|.|TRBV12-3/TRBV12-4
CASSRGLASDTQYF
TGTGCCAGCAGCCGGGGGCTAGCCTCAGATACGCAGTATTTT
>many|TRBJ2-3|.|TRBV5-1
CASSLAAATNTDTQYF
TGCGCCAGCAGCTTGGCCGCGGCAACTAACACAGATACGCAGTATTTT
>.|TRBJ1-1|TRBD1|TRBV6-2/TRBV6-3
CASSFFNTGDTEAFF
TGTGCCAGCAGTTTTTTTAACACAGGGGACACTGAAGCTTTCTTT
>many|TRBJ2-7|.|TRBV19
CASSIGLSYEQYF
TGTGCCAGTAGTATCGGTCTCTCCTACGAGCAGTACTTC
>many|TRBJ1-5|.|TRBV10-3
CAISEGMGQPQHF
TGTGCCATCAGTGAGGGGATGGGTCAGCCCCAGCATTTT
>many|TRBJ2-5|TRBD2|TRBV6-2/TRBV6-3
CASSYSAGGSQETQYF
TGTGCCAGCAGTTACTCCGCGGGAGGGTCTCAAGAGACCCAGTACTTC